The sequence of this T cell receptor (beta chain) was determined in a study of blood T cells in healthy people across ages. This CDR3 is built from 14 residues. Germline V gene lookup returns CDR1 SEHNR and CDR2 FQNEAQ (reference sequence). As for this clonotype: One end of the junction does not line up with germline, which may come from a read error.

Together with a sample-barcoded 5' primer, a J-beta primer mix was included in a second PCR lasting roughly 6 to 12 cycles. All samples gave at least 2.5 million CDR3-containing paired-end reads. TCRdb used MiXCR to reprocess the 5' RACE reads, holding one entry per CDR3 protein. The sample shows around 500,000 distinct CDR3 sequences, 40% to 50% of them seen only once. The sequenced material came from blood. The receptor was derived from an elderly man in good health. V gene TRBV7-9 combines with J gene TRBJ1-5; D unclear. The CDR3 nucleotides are TGTGCCAGCAGCGTAGCCACAGACTATCAGCCCCAGCATTTT. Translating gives CASSVATDYQPQHF.